This T cell receptor (beta chain) was documented in a study of T cell repertoires in cytomegalovirus infection. Study details: It was the public TCR beta signatures that indicated both CMV infection and matching HLA type.

This CDR3 is built from 13 residues. Germline V gene sequence: CDR1 MNHEY, CDR2 SVGAGI. Trimming took off 9 bases at V and 3 bases at J, with 14 bases between the two ends. This clonotype has ten or more counts. Its antigen is still unknown. TCRdb re-analysed the reads in MiXCR, keeping a single row per CDR3 protein. Of approximately 500,000 distinct CDR3 sequences listed, 16% are singletons. Broader study findings: Accumulated public TCR beta family frequency recognized individuals carrying CMV together with the relevant HLA. It was HLA-C-restricted CMV-specific TCR beta clonotypes that dominated the response ex vivo.

The clonotype originates from a human donor in good health (CMV status not recorded). Some clones in this sample may be carry-over from other donors' samples. The sequencing input was CD8+ T cells from PBMCs. The chain combines TRBV6-5 with TRBJ1-1; TRBD1 is a possible D gene (6 bases). Written as DNA, the CDR3 is TGTGCCAGTCGGAGGAGGGGGGACACTGAAGCTTTCTTT. This translates into CASRRRGDTEAFF.